The 29 T cell receptor beta chains reported below all come from one sample, sequenced in a study of blood T cells in healthy people across ages. PCR was performed a second time for about 7 to 12 cycles using a sample-barcoded 5' primer and a J-beta primer mix. TCRdb passed the 5' RACE reads through MiXCR, listing each CDR3 protein once. This table holds 650,000 to 800,000 distinct CDR3 sequences, over 40% found once. Specimen: blood. Receptor source: a woman aged 80 or older in good health.

This clonotype was found a few times. The V and J genes are TRBV30 and TRBJ1-1; D may be TRBD1 (5 bases). Trimming left V 3 bases short and J 5 bases short, with 19 bases between. The germline gives CDR1 GTSNPN, CDR2 SVGIG (reference sequence). CDR3 length: 15 amino acids. The CDR3 sequence is CAWRSYGGGRTEAFF. The DNA of the CDR3 is TGTGCCTGGAGGTCCTACGGGGGAGGGCGGACTGAAGCTTTCTTT. The full variable domain, in which reference TRBV30 and TRBJ1-1 provide the parts outside the CDR3, is SQTIHQWPATLVQPVGSPLSLECTVEGTSNPNLYWYRQAAGRGLQLLFYSVGIGQISSEVPQNLSASRPQDRQFILSSKKLLLSDSGFYLCAWRSYGGGRTEAFFGQGTRLTVV.

This clonotype was picked up many times. The CDR3 nucleotides read TGTGCCAGCAGTTTATTCGGGACGAGCGAGCAGTACTTC. Protein: CASSLFGTSEQYF. The V gene is TRBV27, the J gene TRBJ2-7; D possibly matches TRBD1 or TRBD2 (5 bases each). Germline assignment: CDR1 MNHEY and CDR2 SMNVEV (reference sequence). Trimming left V 1 base short and J 6 bases short, with 10 bases between. The CDR3 is 13 residues long.

In its sample, this clonotype was seen a few times. The chain links TRBV29-1 to TRBJ2-1; 8 bases map to TRBD1. The ends lost 6 bases at V and 12 bases at J; junction bases unmatched: 7. The CDR3 is 11 residues long. In germline, CDR1 is SQVTM, CDR2 ANQGSEA. Here the CDR3 reads CSVNRGARQFF. The CDR3 bases are TGCAGCGTCAACAGGGGGGCCCGGCAGTTCTTC.

This clonotype was recorded many times. The genes are TRBV20-1 and TRBJ2-7, with 13 bases lining up with TRBD2. The CDR3 totals 15 residues. The J segment lost 5 bases and the V segment lost 5 bases, leaving 9 bases of the junction unmatched. CDR1 DFQATT and CDR2 SNEGSKA come from the germline V gene (reference sequence). The CDR3 DNA sequence: TGCAGTGCTCCCGGACTAGCGGGAGTTTCCCACGAGCAGTACTTC. This translates into CSAPGLAGVSHEQYF.

This clonotype turned up a few times. The germline gene is not matched at one end of the junction; a read error may be the cause. The CDR3 loop is CASSPLRGGNQPQHF. In DNA form, the CDR3 reads TGTGCCAGCAGTCCGTTGAGAGGGGGCAACCAGCCCCAGCATTTT. The chain joins TRBV27 to TRBJ1-5, with 7 nucleotides matching TRBD1. This CDR3 has 15 amino acids. Germline CDR1 and CDR2: MNHEY and SMNVEV (reference sequence).

This clonotype came up many times. J is TRBJ2-1 and V is TRBV24-1; 9 bases are a match to TRBD2. Germline lookup yields CDR1 KGHDR and CDR2 SFDVKD. Trimming cost V 6 bases and J 1 base; bases outside gene matches: 15. The CDR3 is 19 amino acids. CDR3: CATSKRWGAGGLSYNEQFF. DNA of the CDR3: TGTGCCACCAGTAAGAGGTGGGGAGCGGGAGGCCTGTCCTACAATGAGCAGTTCTTC.

This clonotype was detected only once. V gene TRBV20-1 combines with J gene TRBJ2-1, with TRBD2 matching 12 bases. Trimming took 5 bases from V and 4 from J; bases not matched to a gene: 3. The CDR3 length is 14 residues. Germline CDR1 reads DFQATT; CDR2 reads SNEGSKA (reference sequence). In DNA, the CDR3 is TGCAGTGCTCTAGCGGGGGGGCCGTACAATGAGCAGTTCTTC. Translating gives CSALAGGPYNEQFF.

This clonotype was observed once. The chain is built from TRBV29-1 and TRBJ2-1; tentatively, D is TRBD2 (5 bases). The V end lost 3 bases, the J end lost 13 bases, and 16 bases lay between the germline ends. The CDR3 runs 12 residues. CDR1 is SQVTM, CDR2 ANQGSEA, per germline. In DNA, the CDR3 is TGCAGCGTTGAGTCGGGGAGAGGTGGCCAGTTCTTC. Residues: CSVESGRGGQFF.

For this clonotype: This may be a read error: a much more frequent sequence differs by one nucleotide. V and J are TRBV4-2 and TRBJ2-3; 11 bases are a match to TRBD2. This CDR3 has 19 amino acids. CDR1 is LGHNA, CDR2 YNFKEQ, per germline. V lost 0 bases to trimming and J lost 2 bases; unmatched junction nucleotides: 10. In nucleotides, the CDR3 is TGTGCCAGCAGCCAAGAATCGACGGGGACTAGCGGAAACACAGATACGCAGTATTTT. This codes for CASSQESTGTSGNTDTQYF.

With respect to this clonotype: A read error may be the cause here, since a much bigger clone is one base away. The chain carries TRBV20-1 and TRBJ2-7; 8 bases fit TRBD1. The CDR3 loop spans 13 amino acids. Looked up from germline, CDR1 is DFQATT and CDR2 is SNEGSKA (reference sequence). The CDR3 bases are TGCGGTGCTACCCCTGGACAGGGCTACGAGCAGTACTTC. It encodes CGATPGQGYEQYF.

On this clonotype: With a much larger clone just one base away, this may be a read error. The V gene is TRBV12-3 or TRBV12-4, the J gene TRBJ1-4; possibly TRBD1 for D (5 bases). The CDR3 covers 12 residues. CDR3 amino acids: CAISSGNEKLFF. Here the CDR3 DNA reads TGTGCCATCAGTTCAGGGAATGAAAAACTGTTTTTT.

This clonotype was detected only once. This may stem from a read error, because a much larger clone lies one nucleotide away. The chain joins TRBV5-1 to TRBJ2-1; 14 bases match TRBD2. Matching the DNA end better, TRBJ2-7 makes the J call doubtful. The germline gives CDR1 SGHRS, CDR2 YFSETQ. The CDR3 covers 19 residues. CDR3 in DNA: TGCGCCAGCAGCTCACCGGGACTAGCGGGAGCGGTGTCCTACAATGAGCAGTACTTC. This sequence encodes CASSSPGLAGAVSYNEQYF.

J is TRBJ2-7 and V is TRBV28; perhaps TRBD2 as D (6 bases). Germline values: CDR1 MDHEN, CDR2 SYDVKM. The V end lost 7 bases, the J end lost 1 base, and 17 bases lay between the germline ends. This CDR3 comprises 15 residues. The CDR3 region is CASKSPRGLSYEQYF. For the CDR3, the DNA is TGTGCCAGCAAATCGCCCCGGGGACTTTCCTACGAGCAGTACTTC.

This clonotype occurred many times. The chain uses TRBV27 and TRBJ2-5; D is unclear. Germline V lookup: CDR1 MNHEY, CDR2 SMNVEV (reference sequence). The CDR3 length is 11 residues. With 6 bases removed from V and 5 bases from J, the gap between germline ends came to 7 bases. The CDR3 DNA follows: TGTGCCAGCAGAGCCGATGAGACCCAGTACTTC. This encodes CASRADETQYF.

The V and J genes are TRBV29-1 and TRBJ2-3; 10 bases line up with TRBD2. Unmatched junction bases numbered 7, after V lost 3 bases and J lost 7 bases. Germline V gene data show CDR1 as SQVTM and CDR2 as ANQGSEA. This CDR3 comprises 14 residues. The CDR3 region has the DNA TGCAGCGTTGAGAGAGCGGGAGGGCAACATACGCAGTATTTT. This translates into CSVERAGGQHTQYF.

In its sample, this clonotype was seen a few times. The chain joins TRBV28 to TRBJ1-5; 7 positions agree with TRBD1. The CDR3 loop spans 20 amino acids. The V and J ends lost 0 bases and 0 bases, in that order; junction bases with no gene match: 14. Germline CDR1 MDHEN, CDR2 SYDVKM. The CDR3 DNA is TGTGCCAGCAGTTTATGGGCCATCGGGACAGTAACTCATAGCAATCAGCCCCAGCATTTT. Its translation is CASSLWAIGTVTHSNQPQHF. Full variable domain (rest looked up from reference TRBV28 and TRBJ1-5): DVKVTQSSRYLVKRTGEKVFLECVQDMDHENMFWYRQDPGLGLRLIYFSYDVKMKEKGDIPEGYSVSREKKERFSLILESASTNQTSMYLCASSLWAIGTVTHSNQPQHFGDGTRLSIL.

The chain couples TRBV28 to TRBJ2-5; the D gene could be TRBD1 or TRBD2 (7 bases each). Looked up from germline, CDR1 is MDHEN and CDR2 is SYDVKM. This CDR3 is built from 14 residues. Between the trimmed V and J ends, which lost 6 bases and 0 bases, there was a span of 11 bases. For the CDR3, the DNA is TGTGCCAGCAGCCAGGGGGGGTACCAAGAGACCCAGTACTTC. This encodes CASSQGGYQETQYF.

About this clonotype itself: A read error is possible here, since a much larger clone lies one base away. The chain joins TRBV20-1 to TRBJ2-3; 8 bases are a match to TRBD1. Germline trimming cut 7 bases from V and 2 bases from J; bases unmatched to any gene: 8. CDR3 length: 14 residues. Germline CDR1 reads DFQATT; CDR2 reads SNEGSKA (reference sequence). CDR3 residues: CSVSPTGATDTQYF. In nucleotides, the CDR3 is TGCAGTGTTTCGCCGACAGGGGCCACAGATACGCAGTATTTT.

This clonotype was recorded many times. This sequence joins TRBV7-2 and TRBJ2-4; 7 bases agree with TRBD2. The V gene's germline CDR1 is SGHTA and CDR2 FQGNSA. The CDR3 is made up of 12 amino acids. V dropped 6 bases and J dropped 5; count of bases not matched to a gene: 1. DNA for the CDR3: TGTGCCAGCAGGGGGGGGGAAAACATTCAGTACTTC. Amino acid sequence: CASRGGENIQYF.

A word on this clonotype: A much larger clone lies a single base off, so this may be a read error. V is TRBV27 and J is TRBJ2-7; D may be TRBD1 (5 bases). Trimming took 8 bases from V and 4 from J, leaving 18 bases between them. Per germline, CDR1 MNHEY and CDR2 SMNVEV (reference sequence). The CDR3 sequence is 14 residues long. The CDR3 sequence is CASPTAWGEYEQYF. DNA for the CDR3: TGTGCCAGCCCCACCGCCTGGGGCGAGTACGAGCAGTACTTC.

V is TRBV24-1 and J is TRBJ2-7; TRBD2 might be the D (6 bases). The CDR3 length is 15 residues. Trimming cost V 3 bases and J 3 bases, with 14 bases left between them. CDR1 and CDR2 from the germline V gene are KGHDR and SFDVKD. CDR3 in amino acids: CATSDVEGSIYEQYF. CDR3 DNA sequence: TGTGCCACCAGTGATGTGGAGGGTAGTATCTACGAGCAGTACTTC.

The chain carries TRBV5-1 and TRBJ2-6; 9 bases map to TRBD2. The CDR3 is 18 residues long. Germline V gene lookup returns CDR1 SGHRS and CDR2 YFSETQ. Losses at the gene ends were 4 bases for V and 0 bases for J; bases not matched to a gene: 8. The CDR3 DNA reads TGCGCCAGCAGCCTGACTAGCGGACTGAGCTCTGGGGCCAACGTCCTGACTTTC. This encodes CASSLTSGLSSGANVLTF.

The chain couples TRBV5-1 to TRBJ2-3; TRBD2 matches 10 bases. The CDR3 loop spans 14 amino acids. Germline CDR1 and CDR2: SGHRS and YFSETQ. Germline trimming cut 4 bases from V and 3 bases from J; bases unmatched to any gene: 2. CDR3 DNA sequence: TGCGCCAGCAGCGGGGGACTAGCGACAGATACGCAGTATTTT. The encoded protein is CASSGGLATDTQYF.

As concerns this clonotype: A single base separates this from a much larger clone, so it may be a read error. This chain connects TRBV20-1 to TRBJ2-1, with 8 nucleotides matching TRBD2. The CDR3 loop spans 15 amino acids. Germline CDR1 DFQATT, CDR2 SNEGSKA (reference sequence). The CDR3 nucleotides are TGCAGTGTTAGAGATCGGCTAGCGGGTATCAATGAGCAGTTCTTC. Its protein product is CSVRDRLAGINEQFF.

This clonotype was seen at least ten times. The V gene is TRBV29-1, the J gene TRBJ2-7; unclear D gene. The CDR3 covers 11 residues. Germline values: CDR1 SQVTM, CDR2 ANQGSEA. With 5 bases removed from V and 2 bases from J, the gap between germline ends came to 7 bases. The CDR3 region has the DNA TGCAGCGTTAGCGCCCCCTACGAGCAGTACTTC. This codes for CSVSAPYEQYF.

This clonotype came up a few times. The chain carries TRBV24-1 and TRBJ1-1; TRBD1 might be the D (6 bases). CDR3 size: 13 residues. The germline V gene encodes CDR1 KGHDR and CDR2 SFDVKD. V was cut by 8 bases and J by 1 base, with 10 bases left in between. The CDR3 bases are TGTGCCACCAAACTGACAGGGAACACTGAAGCTTTCTTT. The encoded protein is CATKLTGNTEAFF.

The chain couples TRBV7-2 to TRBJ2-7; D gene unclear. Trimming removed 0 bases at V and 2 bases at J, with 8 bases between. CDR1 SGHTA and CDR2 FQGNSA come from the germline V gene. The CDR3 runs 14 residues. The CDR3 sequence is CASSLALNTYEQYF. DNA of the CDR3: TGTGCCAGCAGCTTAGCGCTTAATACCTACGAGCAGTACTTC.

The sample holds a few counts of this clonotype. The chain joins TRBV9 to TRBJ2-1; D is undetermined. The V end lost 2 bases, the J end lost 0 bases, and 9 bases lay between the germline ends. Per germline, CDR1 SGDLS and CDR2 YYNGEE. CDR3 size: 15 residues. The DNA of the CDR3 is TGTGCCAGCAGCGTTCGGGTAAACTCCTACAATGAGCAGTTCTTC. Translation: CASSVRVNSYNEQFF.

This clonotype was recorded at least ten times. The V gene is TRBV6-5, the J gene TRBJ1-2; TRBD1 aligns across 7 bases. This CDR3 is built from 16 residues. Losses at the gene ends were 5 bases for V and 3 bases for J; bases not matched to a gene: 12. Germline assignment: CDR1 MNHEY and CDR2 SVGAGI. CDR3 sequence: CASSNTGVEKDYGYTF. The CDR3 nucleotides read TGTGCCAGCAGTAACACAGGGGTGGAAAAAGACTATGGCTACACCTTC.